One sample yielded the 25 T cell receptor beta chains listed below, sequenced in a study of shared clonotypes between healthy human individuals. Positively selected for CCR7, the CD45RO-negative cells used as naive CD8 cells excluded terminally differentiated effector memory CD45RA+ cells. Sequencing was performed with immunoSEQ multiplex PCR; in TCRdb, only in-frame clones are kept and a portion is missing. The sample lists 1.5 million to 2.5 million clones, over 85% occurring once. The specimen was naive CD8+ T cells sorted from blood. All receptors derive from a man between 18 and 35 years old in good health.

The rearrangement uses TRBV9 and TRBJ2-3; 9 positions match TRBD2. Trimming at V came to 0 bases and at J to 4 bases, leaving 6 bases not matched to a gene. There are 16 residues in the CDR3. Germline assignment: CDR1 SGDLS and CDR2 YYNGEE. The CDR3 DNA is TGTGCCAGCAGCGTAGTTGGCGGGGGGGCGGCAGATACGCAGTATTTT. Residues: CASSVVGGGAADTQYF.

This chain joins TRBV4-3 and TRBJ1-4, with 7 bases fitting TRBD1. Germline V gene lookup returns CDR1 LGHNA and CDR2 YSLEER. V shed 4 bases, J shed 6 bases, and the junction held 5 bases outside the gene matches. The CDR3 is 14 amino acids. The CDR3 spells CASSPGTVYEKLFF. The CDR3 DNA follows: TGCGCCAGCAGCCCCGGGACAGTCTATGAAAAACTGTTTTTT.

In DNA, the CDR3 is TGTGCCAGCAGTTCGGGGGGGGAGGCAAACTATGGCTACACCTTC. The encoded protein is CASSSGGEANYGYTF. The V call is TRBV6-5, the J call TRBJ1-2; D may be TRBD1 (5 bases). The CDR3 consists of 15 residues. V lost 4 bases and J lost 2, with 14 bases in between. Germline CDR1 is MNHEY and CDR2 is SVGAGI.

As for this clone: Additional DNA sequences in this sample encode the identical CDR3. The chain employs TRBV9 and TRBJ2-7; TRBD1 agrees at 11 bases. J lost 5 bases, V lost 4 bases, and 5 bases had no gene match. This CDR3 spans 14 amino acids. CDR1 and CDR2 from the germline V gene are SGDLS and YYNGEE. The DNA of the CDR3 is TGTGCCAGCAGCCCACGGACAGGGGGCCACGAGCAGTACTTC. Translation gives CASSPRTGGHEQYF.

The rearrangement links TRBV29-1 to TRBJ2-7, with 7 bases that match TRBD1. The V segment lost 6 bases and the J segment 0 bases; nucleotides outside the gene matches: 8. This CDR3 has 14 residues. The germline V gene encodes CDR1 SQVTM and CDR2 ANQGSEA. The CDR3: CSVSRQGRSYEQYF. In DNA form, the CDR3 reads TGCAGCGTGTCAAGACAGGGTCGCTCCTACGAGCAGTACTTC.

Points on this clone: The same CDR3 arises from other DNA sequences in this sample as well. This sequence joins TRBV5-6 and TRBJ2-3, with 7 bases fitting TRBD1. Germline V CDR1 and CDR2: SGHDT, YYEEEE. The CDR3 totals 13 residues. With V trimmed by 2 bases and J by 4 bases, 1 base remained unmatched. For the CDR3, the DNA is TGTGCCAGCAGCTTAGGGGGCGCAGATACGCAGTATTTT. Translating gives CASSLGGADTQYF. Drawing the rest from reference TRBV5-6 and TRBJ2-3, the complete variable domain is DAGVTQSPTHLIKTRGQQVTLRCSPKSGHDTVSWYQQALGQGPQFIFQYYEEEERQRGNFPDRFSGHQFPNYSSELNVNALLLGDSALYLCASSLGGADTQYFGPGTRLTVL.

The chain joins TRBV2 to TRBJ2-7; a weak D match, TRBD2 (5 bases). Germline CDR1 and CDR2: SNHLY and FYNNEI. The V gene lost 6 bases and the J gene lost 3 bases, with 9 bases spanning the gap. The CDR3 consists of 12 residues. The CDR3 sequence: CASRAVIYEQYF. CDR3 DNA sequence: TGTGCCAGCAGAGCGGTTATCTACGAGCAGTACTTC.

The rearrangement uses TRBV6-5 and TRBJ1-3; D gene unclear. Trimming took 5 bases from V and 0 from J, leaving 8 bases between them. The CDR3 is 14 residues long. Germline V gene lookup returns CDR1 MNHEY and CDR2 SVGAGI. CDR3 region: CASSPSLSGNTIYF. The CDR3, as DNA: TGTGCCAGCAGTCCCAGCCTCTCTGGAAACACCATATATTTT.

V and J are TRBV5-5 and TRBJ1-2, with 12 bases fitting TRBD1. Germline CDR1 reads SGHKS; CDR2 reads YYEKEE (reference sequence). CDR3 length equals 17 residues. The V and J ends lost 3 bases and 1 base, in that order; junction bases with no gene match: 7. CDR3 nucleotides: TGTGCCAGCAGCTCCCTAGGGACAGGGGGCGTTAACTATGGCTACACCTTC. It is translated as CASSSLGTGGVNYGYTF.

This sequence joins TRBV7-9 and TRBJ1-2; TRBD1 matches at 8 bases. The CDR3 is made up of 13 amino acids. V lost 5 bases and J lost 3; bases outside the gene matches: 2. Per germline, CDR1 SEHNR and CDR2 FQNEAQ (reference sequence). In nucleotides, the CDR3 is TGTGCCAGCAGCCAGACAGGGGACTATGGCTACACCTTC. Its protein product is CASSQTGDYGYTF. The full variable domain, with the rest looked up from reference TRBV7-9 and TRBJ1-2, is DTGVSQNPRHKITKRGQNVTFRCDPISEHNRLYWYRQTLGQGPEFLTYFQNEAQLEKSRLLSDRFSAERPKGSFSTLEIQRTEQGDSAMYLCASSQTGDYGYTFGSGTRLTVV.

The CDR3 spells CASSQPPGAYTEAFF. Here the CDR3 DNA reads TGCGCCAGCAGCCAACCGCCAGGGGCTTACACTGAAGCTTTCTTT. The gene calls are TRBV4-1 and TRBJ1-1; D might be TRBD1 (6 bases). Trimming removed 2 bases from V and 3 bases from J, with 13 bases in between. Germline CDR1 is MGHRA and CDR2 is YSYEKL. This CDR3 spans 15 amino acids.

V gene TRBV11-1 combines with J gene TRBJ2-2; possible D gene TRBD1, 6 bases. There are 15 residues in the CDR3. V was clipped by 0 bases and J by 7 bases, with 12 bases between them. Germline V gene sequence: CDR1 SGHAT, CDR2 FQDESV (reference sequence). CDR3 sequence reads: CASSLATGSGGELFF. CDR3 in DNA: TGTGCCAGCAGCTTAGCGACAGGTTCGGGCGGGGAGCTGTTTTTT.

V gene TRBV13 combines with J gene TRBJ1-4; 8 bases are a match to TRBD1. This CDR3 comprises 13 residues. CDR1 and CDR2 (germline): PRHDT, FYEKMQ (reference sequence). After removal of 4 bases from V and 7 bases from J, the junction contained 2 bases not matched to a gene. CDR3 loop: CASSWTGREKLFF. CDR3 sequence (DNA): TGTGCCAGCAGCTGGACAGGGCGTGAAAAACTGTTTTTT.

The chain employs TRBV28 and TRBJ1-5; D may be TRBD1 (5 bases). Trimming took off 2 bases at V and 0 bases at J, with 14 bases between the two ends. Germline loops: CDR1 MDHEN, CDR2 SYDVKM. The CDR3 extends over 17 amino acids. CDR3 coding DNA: TGTGCCAGCAGTTTACGCGGACATAATCATAGCAATCAGCCCCAGCATTTT. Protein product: CASSLRGHNHSNQPQHF.

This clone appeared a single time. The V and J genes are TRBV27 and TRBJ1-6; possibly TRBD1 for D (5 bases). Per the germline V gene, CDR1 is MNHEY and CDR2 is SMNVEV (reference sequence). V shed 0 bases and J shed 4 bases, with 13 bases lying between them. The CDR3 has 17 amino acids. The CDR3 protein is CASSLSVGDRYNSPLHF. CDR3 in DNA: TGTGCCAGCAGTTTATCGGTAGGGGATCGGTATAATTCACCCCTCCACTTT.

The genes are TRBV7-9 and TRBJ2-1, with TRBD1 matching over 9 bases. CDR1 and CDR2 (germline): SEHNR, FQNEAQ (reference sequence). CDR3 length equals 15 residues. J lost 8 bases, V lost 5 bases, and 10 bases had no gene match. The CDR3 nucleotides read TGTGCCAGCAGCCCGAACAGGGGGCGCGTCTATGAGCAGTTCTTC. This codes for CASSPNRGRVYEQFF. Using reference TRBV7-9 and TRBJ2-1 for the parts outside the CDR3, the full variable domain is DTGVSQNPRHKITKRGQNVTFRCDPISEHNRLYWYRQTLGQGPEFLTYFQNEAQLEKSRLLSDRFSAERPKGSFSTLEIQRTEQGDSAMYLCASSPNRGRVYEQFFGPGTRLTVL.

The CDR3: CASSEPKGGEYGYTF. The CDR3 DNA sequence: TGTGCCAGCAGCGAGCCTAAAGGGGGCGAATATGGCTACACCTTC. V and J are TRBV9 and TRBJ1-2; TRBD1 aligns across 7 bases. From germline, CDR1 is SGDLS and CDR2 YYNGEE. V lost 3 bases to trimming and J lost 5 bases; unmatched junction nucleotides: 10. The CDR3 consists of 15 residues.

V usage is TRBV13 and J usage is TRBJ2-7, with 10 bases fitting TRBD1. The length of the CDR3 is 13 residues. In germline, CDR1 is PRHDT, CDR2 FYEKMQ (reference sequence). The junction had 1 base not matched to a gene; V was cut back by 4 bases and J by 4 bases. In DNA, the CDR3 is TGTGCCAGCAGCTGGGGACAGGGGTACGAGCAGTACTTC. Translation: CASSWGQGYEQYF.

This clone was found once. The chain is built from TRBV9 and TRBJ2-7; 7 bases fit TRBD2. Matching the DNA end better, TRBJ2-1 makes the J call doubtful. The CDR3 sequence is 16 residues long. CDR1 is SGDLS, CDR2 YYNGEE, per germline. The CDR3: CASSQGLGLWDNEQFF. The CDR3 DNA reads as TGTGCCAGCAGCCAAGGACTAGGGCTTTGGGACAATGAGCAGTTCTTC.

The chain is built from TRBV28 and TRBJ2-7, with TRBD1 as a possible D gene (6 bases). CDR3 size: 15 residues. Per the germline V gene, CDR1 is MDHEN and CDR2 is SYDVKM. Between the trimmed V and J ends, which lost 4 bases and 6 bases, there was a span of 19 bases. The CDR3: CASSSPQTGRPEQYF. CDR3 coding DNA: TGTGCCAGCAGTTCGCCCCAGACAGGACGTCCCGAGCAGTACTTC.

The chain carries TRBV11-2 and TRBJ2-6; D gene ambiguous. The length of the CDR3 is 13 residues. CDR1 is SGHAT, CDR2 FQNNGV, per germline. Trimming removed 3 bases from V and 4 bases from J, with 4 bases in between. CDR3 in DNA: TGTGCCAGCAGCTTTTCCGGGGCCAACGTCCTGACTTTC. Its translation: CASSFSGANVLTF.

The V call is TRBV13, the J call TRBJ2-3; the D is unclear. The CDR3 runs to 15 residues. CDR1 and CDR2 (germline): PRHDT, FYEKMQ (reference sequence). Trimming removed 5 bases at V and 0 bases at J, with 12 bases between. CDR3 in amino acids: CASSPRVFSTDTQYF. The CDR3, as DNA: TGTGCCAGCAGCCCCCGGGTCTTTAGCACAGATACGCAGTATTTT.

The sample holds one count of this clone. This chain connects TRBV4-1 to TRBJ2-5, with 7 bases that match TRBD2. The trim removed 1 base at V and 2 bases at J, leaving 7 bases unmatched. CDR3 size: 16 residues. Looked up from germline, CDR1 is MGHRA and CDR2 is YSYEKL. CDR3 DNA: TGCGCCAGCAGCCAAGTCTATCTAGCGGATCAAGAGACCCAGTACTTC. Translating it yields CASSQVYLADQETQYF.

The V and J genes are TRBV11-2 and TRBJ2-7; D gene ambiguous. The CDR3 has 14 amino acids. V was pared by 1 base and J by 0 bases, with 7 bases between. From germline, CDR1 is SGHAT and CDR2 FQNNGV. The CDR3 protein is CASSLAMSSYEQYF. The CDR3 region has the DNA TGTGCCAGCAGCTTAGCCATGAGCTCCTACGAGCAGTACTTC.

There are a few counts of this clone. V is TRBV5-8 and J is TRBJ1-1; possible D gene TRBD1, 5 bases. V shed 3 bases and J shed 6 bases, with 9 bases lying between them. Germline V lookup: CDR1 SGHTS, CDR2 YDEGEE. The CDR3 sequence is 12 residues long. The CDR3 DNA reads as TGTGCCAGCAGCTGGGGACCGGCTGAAGCTTTCTTT. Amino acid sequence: CASSWGPAEAFF.